Here is one T cell receptor beta chain with its context. Its antigen specificity is not known. Nothing much larger sits one base from this clone, and base qualities are not available. TCRbeta CDR3 regions were amplified from genomic DNA by means of the immunoSEQ Assay, a bias-controlled multiplex PCR. As for the authors' bioinformatics: Nucleated cell counts per sample were estimated from amplification of reference gene primers within the assay. To quantify the absolute abundance of each unique TCRbeta CDR3 rearrangement, sequence reads were collapsed and filtered. For each sample, productive Simpson clonality was calculated by taking the square root of Simpson's diversity index across productive rearrangements. TCRdb holds this immuneACCESS table with in-frame rearrangements only. Some clones are missing; in checked studies, unresolved V genes explain under half, and the rest has no known cause. V and J calls and clone size are given by that table; D and trimming were obtained from the DNA. The sample data list 55,000 or so clones, and just under 90% of these were observed just once. The top ten clones comprise more than 6% of the sample.

The data derive from a study of blood T cell repertoires in COVID-19 (dated by TCRdb to about 2020). At the level of the whole study: Collaborator samples came from the United States, Italy and Spain and covered acute and convalescent phases of COVID-19. The repertoires were made available in a free public database intended to serve as a resource for research on the immune response to SARS-CoV-2. The material from the prospective study consisted of cDNA or gDNA derived from T cells, B-cell-depleted T cells, or PBMCs. A de-identified subject ID, COVID-19 status, age in years and sex were almost always included in the sample metadata. The samples were drawn from the first 160 participants of the ongoing ImmuneRACE study and from roughly 1,300 subjects provided by 6 global collaborators. Deeply sampled blood TCRbeta repertoires from subjects exposed to, actively infected with, or recovered from COVID-19 were included in the dataset. Where HLA class I and class II types were available, the types were taken from metadata supplied by the sample provider, not from assay-based typing. Overall study outcomes, separate from this receptor: Clinical and demographic metadata were provided uncurated, with the amount varying by source and participant.

The germline V gene encodes CDR1 SGHNT and CDR2 YENEEA. Inclusive of the bounding cysteine and phenylalanine, the CDR3 is 15 residues long. The entry retains the CDR3 DNA only, 45 bases that are in frame from base 1. Trimming removed 6 bases from V and 3 bases from J; the gene matches leave 7 bases unexplained. At one collaborating source in Seattle, patients were enrolled during active infection and were followed longitudinally through the course of disease. Whole blood was collected in K2EDTA tubes by collaborating institutions according to the institutions' own protocols. For TCRbeta analysis, collaborators shipped samples in one of three forms: frozen whole blood, isolated PBMCs, or DNA extracted from either of those sample types.

The specimen sequenced was peripheral blood. The TCR originated in a woman aged 55-69 years with COVID-19, enrolled during active disease. The chain is encoded by TRBV11-3 joined to TRBJ2-7; TRBD1 fits 11 bases in the junction. For the CDR3, the sequence is CASRPGGTGGYEQYF. The DNA sequence is as follows: TGTGCCAGCAGACCGGGGGGGACAGGGGGCTACGAGCAGTACTTC.